The 21 T cell receptor beta chains below all came from one sample that was sequenced in a study of T cells in localized non-small cell lung cancer. Sequencing used immunoSEQ multiplex PCR; TCRdb keeps in-frame clones, though not all of them. The sample consists of 850 to 1,400 clones, about 22% of them appearing once. Sequencing was performed on normal lung tissue next to the tumor, taken before any cancer treatment. The receptors were gathered from a male donor aged 60 or over with stage I lung adenocarcinoma.

There are a few counts of this clone. The V call is TRBV11-3, the J call TRBJ1-3; D is possibly TRBD1 (5 bases). This CDR3 is 15 amino acids long. CDR1 and CDR2 (germline): SGHNT, YENEEA. The V end was cut by 5 bases, the J end by 4 bases, with 15 bases between. For the CDR3, the DNA is TGTGCCAGCAGCCCCCAAGGGGTGTCCGGAAACACCATATATTTT. It is translated as CASSPQGVSGNTIYF.

CDR3 bases: TGCGCCAGCAGCCATTCAGGGGGGACCGGGGAGCTGTTTTTT. Translated, it gives CASSHSGGTGELFF. The chain joins TRBV4-1 to TRBJ2-2; D may be TRBD1 (7 bases). The germline gives CDR1 MGHRA, CDR2 YSYEKL. Between the trimmed V and J ends, which lost 3 bases and 5 bases, there was a span of 10 bases. The CDR3 extends over 14 amino acids.

The V gene is TRBV30, the J gene TRBJ1-1; 7 positions agree with TRBD1. The trim removed 0 bases at V and 1 base at J, leaving 2 bases unmatched. Per germline, CDR1 GTSNPN and CDR2 SVGIG (reference sequence). This CDR3 contains 14 residues. This CDR3 is CAWSVQGPNTEAFF. CDR3 bases: TGTGCCTGGAGTGTACAGGGGCCGAACACTGAAGCTTTCTTT.

The rearrangement links TRBV28 to TRBJ2-1; TRBD2 matches 10 bases. CDR1 and CDR2 from the germline V gene are MDHEN and SYDVKM. The CDR3 runs to 14 residues. Losses at the gene ends were 8 bases for V and 7 bases for J; bases not matched to a gene: 8. CDR3: CASASGGALNEQFF. CDR3 sequence (DNA): TGTGCCAGCGCAAGCGGGGGGGCTTTGAATGAGCAGTTCTTC.

By frequency in the sample, this clone is large. This same CDR3 is encoded by further DNA sequences in the sample. The gene calls are TRBV28 and TRBJ2-7; 9 positions match TRBD1. The CDR3 consists of 14 residues. CDR1 and CDR2 (germline): MDHEN, SYDVKM. The junction had 4 bases not matched to a gene; V was cut back by 3 bases and J by 4 bases. CDR3 sequence reads: CASSLGQGGYEQYF. CDR3 in DNA: TGTGCCAGCAGTTTGGGACAGGGTGGGTACGAGCAGTACTTC.

Sample share makes this clone large. At the DNA level, this CDR3 is encoded by other sequences in the same sample as well. The V gene is TRBV18, the J gene TRBJ2-6; D gene ambiguous. V was pared by 3 bases and J by 4 bases, with 4 bases between. CDR1 and CDR2 from the germline V gene are KGHSH and LQKENI. CDR3 length equals 13 residues. The CDR3 region is CASSPSGANVLTF. The CDR3 bases are TGTGCCAGCTCACCGTCCGGGGCCAACGTCCTGACTTTC. The variable domain in full, completed from reference TRBV18 and TRBJ2-6, reads NAGVMQNPRHLVRRRGQEARLRCSPMKGHSHVYWYRQLPEEGLKFMVYLQKENIIDESGMPKERFSAEFPKEGPSILRIQQVVRGDSAAYFCASSPSGANVLTFGAGSRLTVL.

In its sample, this clone is large (0.1 to 1%). The V call is TRBV23-1, the J call TRBJ2-2; D is perhaps TRBD2 (5 bases). TRBV23-1 is classed as an ORF, of uncertain function. V was shortened by 2 bases and J by 0 bases, with 13 bases between the two germline ends. The CDR3 extends over 17 amino acids. The CDR3 DNA is TGCGCCAGCAGTCAACTGCGGGTACCCTCGAACACCGGGGAGCTGTTTTTT. Translating gives CASSQLRVPSNTGELFF.

V gene TRBV6-8 combines with J gene TRBJ1-2; a possible D gene is TRBD1 (5 bases). The V end lost 6 bases, the J end lost 8 bases, and 19 bases lay between the germline ends. Germline loops: CDR1 MNHGY, CDR2 SAAAGT. This CDR3 spans 14 amino acids. As DNA, the CDR3 is TGTGCCAGCAGAGGAAACGTGAGGGGCGGCGGCTACACCTTC. Translation: CASRGNVRGGGYTF.

This chain uses TRBV9 with TRBJ2-7; D assignment may be TRBD1 or TRBD2 (5 bases each). This CDR3 is 12 amino acids long. Trimming pared 5 bases from V and 7 bases from J, leaving 13 bases between. CDR1 is SGDLS, CDR2 YYNGEE, per germline. CDR3 DNA: TGTGCCAGCAGTCGGGACGAAGGGGAGCAGTACTTC. This codes for CASSRDEGEQYF.

The chain links TRBV6-7 to TRBJ2-7, with D maybe TRBD1 (6 bases). TRBV6-7 is designated an ORF whose function remains uncertain. V lost 6 bases and J 2 bases, leaving 14 bases between the germline ends. CDR3 length: 14 residues. The CDR3 DNA follows: TGTGCCAGCAGCTTGGAACAGGGCACCTACGAGCAGTACTTC. Translation: CASSLEQGTYEQYF.

This clone was recorded a few times. V and J are TRBV11-3 and TRBJ2-7; D is possibly TRBD1 or TRBD2 (5 bases each). The CDR3 covers 14 residues. The germline gives CDR1 SGHNT, CDR2 YENEEA. Trimming shortened V by 1 base and J by 5 bases, and 12 bases separated the two germline ends. The CDR3 reads CASSLGVQGHEQYF. DNA of the CDR3: TGTGCCAGCAGCTTAGGGGTGCAGGGACACGAGCAGTACTTC.

In this sample, this clone turned up a few times. The V gene is TRBV6-7, the J gene TRBJ2-4; D is unresolved. TRBV6-7 falls under the ORF class, with uncertain function. This CDR3 spans 15 amino acids. Deletions cut 7 bases from V and 0 bases from J, with 13 bases between. CDR3 region: CASNAERLAKNIQYF. CDR3 in DNA: TGTGCCAGCAACGCCGAGAGATTAGCCAAAAACATTCAGTACTTC.

The J gene is TRBJ2-5, the V gene TRBV9, with D possibly matching TRBD1 (6 bases). Trimming removed 2 bases from V and 2 bases from J, with 10 bases in between. The CDR3 spans 14 residues. Germline values: CDR1 SGDLS, CDR2 YYNGEE. CDR3: CASSVLGGQETQYF. The CDR3 coding sequence is TGTGCCAGCAGCGTCCTAGGGGGTCAAGAGACCCAGTACTTC.

This clone is judged large. The genes are TRBV9 and TRBJ1-1; D remains ambiguous. This CDR3 spans 14 amino acids. V was pared by 0 bases and J by 9 bases, with 15 bases between. Germline assignment: CDR1 SGDLS and CDR2 YYNGEE. CDR3 amino acids: CASSVVGDGAQAFF. CDR3 nucleotide sequence: TGTGCCAGCAGCGTAGTGGGTGACGGCGCCCAAGCTTTCTTT. Full variable domain (missing parts from reference TRBV9 and TRBJ1-1): DSGVTQTPKHLITATGQRVTLRCSPRSGDLSVYWYQQSLDQGLQFLIQYYNGEERAKGNILERFSAQQFPDLHSELNLSSLELGDSALYFCASSVVGDGAQAFFGQGTRLTVV.

The rearrangement links TRBV11-3 to TRBJ1-1; D unclear. CDR1 is SGHNT and CDR2 is YENEEA in the germline V gene. This CDR3 is built from 14 residues. The V gene lost 5 bases and the J gene lost 3 bases, with 13 bases spanning the gap. DNA of the CDR3: TGTGCCAGCAGCCGCGAAGGAGGGCACACTGAAGCTTTCTTT. As protein: CASSREGGHTEAFF.

This clone occurred once. J is TRBJ1-1 and V is TRBV19; 7 bases line up with TRBD1. Germline-derived CDR1 and CDR2 are LNHDA and SQIVND (reference sequence). The CDR3 has 14 residues. The junction had 14 bases not matched to a gene; V was cut back by 11 bases and J by 5 bases. As DNA, the CDR3 is TGTGCCGCAAGGGGGGCAGGGGGATATACTGAAGCTTTCTTT. This gives the protein CAARGAGGYTEAFF.

This clone was detected only a few times. This rearrangement joins TRBV6-8 to TRBJ1-6, with TRBD1 matching over 9 bases. The CDR3 length is 15 residues. CDR1 and CDR2 from the germline V gene are MNHGY and SAAAGT. After removal of 0 bases from V and 7 bases from J, the junction contained 1 base not matched to a gene. CDR3 sequence reads: CASSYSGQGNSPLHF. The CDR3 region has the DNA TGTGCCAGCAGTTACTCGGGACAGGGAAATTCACCCCTCCACTTT.

CDR3 nucleotide sequence: TGCAGCGTCACTAGCGGGGGGCATAGCACAGATACGCAGTATTTT. Its translation: CSVTSGGHSTDTQYF. This chain uses TRBV29-1 with TRBJ2-3; 12 nucleotides agree with TRBD2. The CDR3 is made up of 15 amino acids. Germline CDR1 is SQVTM and CDR2 is ANQGSEA. Trimming cost V 6 bases and J 0 bases; bases outside gene matches: 4.

The V and J genes are TRBV9 and TRBJ2-4; no definite D call. V lost 1 base, J lost 6 bases, and 11 bases lay in between. The CDR3 runs 14 residues. Germline-derived CDR1 and CDR2 are SGDLS and YYNGEE. DNA for the CDR3: TGTGCCAGCAGCGTAAGCCTTATGGGAAACATTCAGTACTTC. It yields the protein CASSVSLMGNIQYF.

V gene TRBV29-1 combines with J gene TRBJ2-4, with D possibly matching TRBD1 (6 bases). CDR1 and CDR2 (germline): SQVTM, ANQGSEA. Trimming removed 1 base at V and 10 bases at J, with 11 bases between. The CDR3 is made up of 12 amino acids. CDR3 protein: CSVEGQGKIQYF. The CDR3 DNA reads TGCAGCGTTGAAGGGCAGGGGAAAATTCAGTACTTC. The full variable domain, its missing parts supplied by reference TRBV29-1 and TRBJ2-4, is SAVISQKPSRDICQRGTSLTIQCQVDSQVTMMFWYRQQPGQSLTLIATANQGSEATYESGFVIDKFPISRPNLTFSTLTVSNMSPEDSSIYLCSVEGQGKIQYFGAGTRLSVL.

The V call is TRBV10-3, the J call TRBJ2-7; the D gene is possibly TRBD2 (6 bases). Germline V lookup: CDR1 ENHRY, CDR2 SYGVKD. The V end was cut by 11 bases, the J end by 2 bases, with 16 bases between. The CDR3 runs to 13 residues. CDR3 loop: CAGTGTPPYEQYF. In DNA form, the CDR3 reads TGTGCCGGAACCGGGACTCCTCCCTACGAGCAGTACTTC.